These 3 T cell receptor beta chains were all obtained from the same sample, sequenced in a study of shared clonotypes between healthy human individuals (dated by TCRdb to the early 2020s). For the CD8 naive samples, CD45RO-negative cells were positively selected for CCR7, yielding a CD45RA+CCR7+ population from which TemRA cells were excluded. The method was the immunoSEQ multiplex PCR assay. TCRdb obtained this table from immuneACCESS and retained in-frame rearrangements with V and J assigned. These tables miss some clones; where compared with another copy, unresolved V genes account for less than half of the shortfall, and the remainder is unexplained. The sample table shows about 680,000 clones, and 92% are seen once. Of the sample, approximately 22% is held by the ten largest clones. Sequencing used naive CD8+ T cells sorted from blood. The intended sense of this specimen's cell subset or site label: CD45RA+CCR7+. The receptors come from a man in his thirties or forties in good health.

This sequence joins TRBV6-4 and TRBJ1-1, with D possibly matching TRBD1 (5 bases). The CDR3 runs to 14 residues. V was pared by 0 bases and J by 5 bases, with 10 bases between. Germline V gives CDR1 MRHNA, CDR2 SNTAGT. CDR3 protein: CASSDSITGTEAFF. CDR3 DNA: TGTGCCAGCAGTGACTCGATAACAGGAACTGAAGCTTTCTTT.

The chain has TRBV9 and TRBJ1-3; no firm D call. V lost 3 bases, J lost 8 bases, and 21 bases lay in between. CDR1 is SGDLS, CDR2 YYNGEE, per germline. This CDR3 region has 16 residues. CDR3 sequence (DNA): TGTGCCAGCAGCGGACATAGAGGAAAGACTCGTGACACCATATATTTT. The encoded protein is CASSGHRGKTRDTIYF.

The CDR3 spells CAGGQASGDNEQFF. The CDR3 bases are TGTGCCGGGGGCCAAGCATCCGGGGACAATGAGCAGTTCTTC. V usage is TRBV30 and J usage is TRBJ2-1, with D perhaps matching TRBD1 (6 bases). Trimming shortened V by 8 bases and J by 5 bases, and 19 bases separated the two germline ends. The CDR3 consists of 14 residues. In germline, CDR1 is GTSNPN, CDR2 SVGIG (reference sequence). The whole variable domain, remainder taken from reference TRBV30 and TRBJ2-1, is SQTIHQWPATLVQPVGSPLSLECTVEGTSNPNLYWYRQAAGRGLQLLFYSVGIGQISSEVPQNLSASRPQDRQFILSSKKLLLSDSGFYLCAGGQASGDNEQFFGPGTRLTVL.